The 18 T cell receptor beta chains below come from one sample, sequenced in a study of long-term antiretroviral therapy in people with HIV. Run at survey level, the immunoSEQ assay was version v3.0. TCRdb's copy holds only in-frame clones and misses some; the assay was immunoSEQ multiplex PCR. The table has about 13,000 clones, 77% seen once. Sequenced here: unsorted PBMCs, sampled 1.3 years before starting antiretroviral therapy. The receptors come from a man aged 35 to 55 with HIV.

This sequence joins TRBV20-1 and TRBJ2-3; no reliable D call. Trimming removed 2 bases at V and 6 bases at J, with 6 bases between. The CDR3 has 11 residues. CDR1 and CDR2 (germline): DFQATT, SNEGSKA (reference sequence). The CDR3 bases are TGCAGTGCTAGAAGAACCGATACGCAGTATTTT. Protein sequence: CSARRTDTQYF.

This clone was detected only once. This chain connects TRBV7-9 to TRBJ2-7, with 7 bases that match TRBD2. The CDR3 has 14 residues. Germline assignment: CDR1 SEHNR and CDR2 FQNEAQ (reference sequence). Unmatched junction bases numbered 6, after V lost 5 bases and J lost 2 bases. The DNA of the CDR3 is TGTGCCAGCAGCCTTGGGAGGGGACCCTACGAGCAGTACTTC. It yields the protein CASSLGRGPYEQYF.

The chain recombines TRBV5-1 with TRBJ1-6; 7 bases fit TRBD1. The V segment lost 3 bases and the J segment 5 bases; nucleotides outside the gene matches: 11. This CDR3 is built from 17 residues. CDR1 SGHRS and CDR2 YFSETQ come from the germline V gene. The CDR3 spells CASSSGPTGVDNSPLHF. Here the CDR3 DNA reads TGCGCCAGCAGCTCGGGCCCTACAGGGGTGGATAATTCACCCCTCCACTTT.

This chain joins TRBV9 and TRBJ1-4, with TRBD1 as a possible D gene (5 bases). This CDR3 comprises 14 residues. V lost 4 bases and J 4 bases, leaving 11 bases between the germline ends. In germline, CDR1 is SGDLS, CDR2 YYNGEE. This chain's CDR3 is CASSPGAGNEKLFF. CDR3 bases: TGTGCCAGCAGCCCCGGGGCCGGTAATGAAAAACTGTTTTTT.

The chain joins TRBV7-3 to TRBJ2-2, with D possibly called TRBD1 or TRBD2 (5 bases each). CDR1 is SGHTA, CDR2 FQGTGA, per germline. V was trimmed by 6 bases and J by 7 bases, leaving 15 bases between them. The CDR3 runs to 14 residues. CDR3 in amino acids: CASRRGEVGGELFF. CDR3 bases: TGTGCCAGCAGAAGGGGAGAAGTTGGCGGGGAGCTGTTTTTT.

V and J are TRBV30 and TRBJ1-2; D is uncertain. Between the trimmed V and J ends, which lost 0 bases and 8 bases, there was a span of 22 bases. The CDR3 length is 16 residues. Germline V gives CDR1 GTSNPN, CDR2 SVGIG (reference sequence). In DNA, the CDR3 is TGTGCCTGGAGTGTATCCCAACACCTCCCTAACGACGGCTACACCTTC. Residues: CAWSVSQHLPNDGYTF.

As for this clone: Other DNA sequences within the sample encode an identical CDR3. This chain links TRBV19 with TRBJ1-5, with unresolved D. Germline values: CDR1 LNHDA, CDR2 SQIVND (reference sequence). The CDR3 is 14 amino acids. Trimming pared 3 bases from V and 1 base from J, leaving 7 bases between. CDR3 amino acids: CASSIGESNQPQHF. CDR3 nucleotide sequence: TGTGCCAGTAGTATTGGGGAAAGCAATCAGCCCCAGCATTTT.

The genes are TRBV6-6 and TRBJ1-3; D unclear. The CDR3 runs 14 residues. V lost 5 bases and J lost 0, with 8 bases in between. Germline-derived CDR1 and CDR2 are MNHNY and SVGAGI (reference sequence). CDR3 amino acids: CASSPESSGNTIYF. The CDR3 region has the DNA TGTGCCAGCAGTCCTGAGAGCTCTGGAAACACCATATATTTT.

This clone has more than one count but fewer than ten. The gene calls are TRBV10-1 and TRBJ2-1; D possibly uses TRBD1 or TRBD2 (5 bases each). In germline, CDR1 is WNHNN, CDR2 SYGVQD (reference sequence). V was shortened by 7 bases and J by 7 bases, with 14 bases between the two germline ends. This CDR3 comprises 13 residues. The CDR3 protein is CASTGGGMNEQFF. CDR3 nucleotides: TGCGCCAGCACCGGTGGGGGAATGAATGAGCAGTTCTTC.

V is TRBV7-9 and J is TRBJ2-2; 11 bases line up with TRBD2. CDR3 length equals 16 residues. Germline values: CDR1 SEHNR, CDR2 FQNEAQ (reference sequence). V lost 2 bases to trimming and J lost 4 bases; unmatched junction nucleotides: 3. CDR3 DNA sequence: TGTGCCAGCAGCTTAAGTACTAGCGGGGGCACCGGGGAGCTGTTTTTT. As protein: CASSLSTSGGTGELFF.

The V gene is TRBV7-2, the J gene TRBJ2-3; 8 bases agree with TRBD1. Germline CDR1 reads SGHTA; CDR2 reads FQGNSA. After removal of 5 bases from V and 7 bases from J, the junction contained 8 bases not matched to a gene. The CDR3 extends over 14 amino acids. The CDR3 sequence: CASSPARGHNTQYF. Written as DNA, the CDR3 is TGTGCCAGCAGCCCCGCCAGGGGGCACAATACGCAGTATTTT.

The CDR3, as DNA: TGTGCCAGCAGCTTCGGGGGCGCGATTAGCTCACCCCTCCACTTT. This codes for CASSFGGAISSPLHF. The chain is built from TRBV5-5 and TRBJ1-6; D is possibly TRBD1 (6 bases). V shed 2 bases and J shed 10 bases, with 16 bases lying between them. The CDR3 sequence is 15 residues long. CDR1 is SGHKS and CDR2 is YYEKEE in the germline V gene (reference sequence).

The chain has TRBV6-5 and TRBJ1-2; tentative D call: TRBD1 (5 bases). This CDR3 spans 13 amino acids. The V gene lost 6 bases and the J gene lost 4 bases, with 12 bases spanning the gap. Germline CDR1 and CDR2: MNHEY and SVGAGI. DNA of the CDR3: TGTGCCAGCAGATCTATTAGGGGCTATGGCTACACCTTC. Protein sequence: CASRSIRGYGYTF.

This clone has only one observation. This chain uses TRBV6-1 with TRBJ2-7; 10 bases map to TRBD1. This CDR3 has 16 amino acids. CDR1 MNHNS and CDR2 SASEGT come from the germline V gene. V dropped 4 bases and J dropped 1; count of bases not matched to a gene: 7. The DNA for the CDR3 is TGTGCCAGCAGTGTCACTTCGGGACAGGGGTCCTACGAGCAGTACTTC. It encodes CASSVTSGQGSYEQYF.

This CDR3 reads CASSFWRGNQPQHF. In DNA, the CDR3 is TGTGCCAGCAGCTTCTGGCGAGGCAATCAGCCCCAGCATTTT. V gene TRBV5-6 combines with J gene TRBJ1-5, with D unclear. Trimming left V 2 bases short and J 2 bases short, with 8 bases between. The CDR3 has 14 amino acids. Germline values: CDR1 SGHDT, CDR2 YYEEEE.

The chain recombines TRBV5-4 with TRBJ2-7; perhaps TRBD1 as D (6 bases). Germline V CDR1 and CDR2: SGHNT, YYREEE (reference sequence). The germline V and J ends were trimmed by 4 bases and 5 bases, with 19 bases remaining between them. This CDR3 spans 15 amino acids. The CDR3 DNA reads TGTGCCAGCAGCCCCAGGGGATTTCAAGACCACGAGCAGTACTTC. It encodes CASSPRGFQDHEQYF.

The rearrangement links TRBV4-1 to TRBJ2-2; D uncertain. The CDR3 runs to 18 residues. Trimming cost V 4 bases and J 0 bases, with 18 bases left between them. Germline V CDR1 and CDR2: MGHRA, YSYEKL. This CDR3 reads CASSRSPSKETNTGELFF. CDR3 nucleotides: TGCGCCAGCAGCCGTTCTCCGTCAAAGGAGACGAACACCGGGGAGCTGTTTTTT.

This chain connects TRBV11-2 to TRBJ2-3; D could derive from TRBD1 or TRBD2 (5 bases each). Trimming removed 0 bases at V and 3 bases at J, with 10 bases between. The germline V gene has CDR1 SGHAT and CDR2 FQNNGV. The CDR3 is 15 residues long. The CDR3 DNA reads as TGTGCCAGCAGCTTAGATCGAGGGGCGACAGATACGCAGTATTTT. Protein: CASSLDRGATDTQYF.